A selection of T cell receptor beta chains follows, all from one sample in a study of OX40 agonist ivuxolimab in advanced cancers. The assay was immunoSEQ multiplex PCR, and TCRdb's table has in-frame clones only and misses some. The sample contains approximately 15,000 clones, 50% to 75% of which appear only once. Sample: CD4+ or CD8+ T cells sorted from blood, taken in a trial of the OX40 agonist ivuxolimab. The receptor source for this set is an adult with an advanced solid tumor such as melanoma, head and neck, liver or kidney cancer. The CDR3 runs from the conserved cysteine through the conserved F or W.

J gene	V gene	CDR3 protein
TRBJ1-5	TRBV9	CASSAGFSNQPQHF
TRBJ2-7	TRBV7-6	CASSDERGSFHEQYF
TRBJ2-1	TRBV27	CASSPWDRGLDEQFF
TRBJ2-6	TRBV2	CASSTGLGANVLTF
TRBJ2-1	TRBV6-4	CASNSSGVSYNEQFF
TRBJ2-7	TRBV4-1	CASSQDRTEYYEQYF
TRBJ2-7	TRBV2	CASSDVGGYEQYF
TRBJ2-3	TRBV6-5	CASRVRGRWTDTQYF
TRBJ2-1	TRBV27	CASSWLAGGDNEQFF
TRBJ1-2	TRBV15	CATSRDSEGYGYTF
TRBJ2-7	TRBV11-2	CASSSGTGWEQYF
TRBJ1-6	TRBV7-8	CASSLRGPSPLHF
TRBJ2-7	TRBV6-1	CASSVSTWGQHYEQYF
TRBJ1-2	TRBV6-6	CASSYTRTDNYGYTF
TRBJ2-2	TRBV9	CASSVTRDGPNTGELFF
TRBJ1-6	TRBV14	CASSQDRDDRGRIGSPLHF
TRBJ1-6	TRBV12-5	CASGLGRSPLHF
TRBJ1-1	TRBV2	CASATPGTGVTEAFF
TRBJ1-1	TRBV13	CASSSQGGGTEAFF
TRBJ1-1	TRBV30	CAWGDLNTEAFF
TRBJ2-7	TRBV29-1	CSVVPNAAFSYEQYF
TRBJ2-3	TRBV7-2	CASDSWGGGTDTQYF
TRBJ2-7	TRBV6-5	CASSYSPGQPYEQYF
TRBJ1-2	TRBV2	CASRQGGTNYGYTF
TRBJ2-5	TRBV5-4	CASRRGGSTQYF
TRBJ1-5	TRBV14	CASSQVRWNRNHQPQHF
TRBJ1-2	TRBV16	CASSQFPDWEYGYTF
TRBJ2-2	TRBV7-2	CASSLRGGAVGGELFF
TRBJ2-7	TRBV2	CASSETPGPYEQYF
TRBJ2-2	TRBV2	CASTRTGELFF
TRBJ1-2	TRBV5-6	CASSLFLAVAYYGYTF
TRBJ1-5	TRBV6-5	CASKWTGTGNQPQHF
TRBJ1-6	TRBV13	CASSGWTGGGGNNSPLHF
TRBJ2-1	TRBV9	CASSVDGSYNEQFF
TRBJ1-6	TRBV10-1	CASSESRSSPLHF
TRBJ1-4	TRBV9	CASSAPDSANEKLFF
TRBJ1-5	TRBV2	CASDGEAGDEPNQPQHF
TRBJ2-3	TRBV4-2	CASSLGSPGTDTQYF
-	TRBV13	CASSPRGGAYEQYF